These T cell receptor beta chains were read from a single sample in a study of neurological immune-mediated disorders. TCRdb re-called the 5' RACE reads with MiXCR, one entry per CDR3 protein. The repertoire holds fewer than 75,000 distinct CDR3 sequences, around 3.1% seen once, with approximately 3.5% in the top ten. The specimen sequenced was PBMCs. These receptors came from a man in his forties with multiple sclerosis. CDR3s include the opening cysteine and the closing phenylalanine or tryptophan. D genes are given only for firm matches. Size tells how often a clone was seen (once, few, many) or the class of an expanded clone, and some rows leave it out.

CDR3 protein: CASSQELGNYGYTF
CDR3 DNA: TGTGCCAGCAGCCAAGAGTTGGGGAACTATGGCTACACCTTC
clone size: many
D gene: .
J gene: TRBJ1-2
V gene: TRBV3-1

CDR3 protein: CASSLDLRSSYEQYF
CDR3 DNA: TGTGCCAGCAGCTTAGACCTCCGGAGTTCCTACGAGCAGTACTTC
clone size: many
D gene: .
J gene: TRBJ2-7
V gene: TRBV7-9

CDR3 protein: CDSSLGSYEQYF
CDR3 DNA: TGTGACAGCAGCTTGGGGTCCTACGAGCAGTACTTC
clone size: .
D gene: .
J gene: TRBJ2-7
V gene: TRBV5-4

CDR3 protein: CASSLSRVQPQHF
CDR3 DNA: TGTGCCAGCAGCCTCTCGCGGGTCCAGCCCCAGCATTTT
clone size: many
D gene: .
J gene: TRBJ1-5
V gene: TRBV11-2

CDR3 protein: CASSVAGESYNEQFF
CDR3 DNA: TGTGCCAGCAGCGTAGCGGGGGAATCCTACAATGAGCAGTTCTTC
clone size: many
D gene: .
J gene: TRBJ2-1
V gene: TRBV9

CDR3 protein: CAWRLGGALNYGYTF
CDR3 DNA: TGTGCCTGGAGGCTTGGGGGGGCCCTTAACTATGGCTACACCTTC
clone size: many
D gene: .
J gene: TRBJ1-2
V gene: TRBV30

CDR3 protein: CAINSATNEKLFF
CDR3 DNA: TGTGCCATCAATAGTGCAACTAATGAAAAACTGTTTTTT
clone size: many
D gene: .
J gene: TRBJ1-4
V gene: TRBV10-3

CDR3 protein: CASSYWGETQYF
CDR3 DNA: TGTGCCAGCAGTTACTGGGGGGAGACCCAGTACTTC
clone size: few
D gene: .
J gene: TRBJ2-5
V gene: TRBV6-2/TRBV6-3

CDR3 protein: CASSQGLASRLEQFF
CDR3 DNA: TGTGCCAGCAGCCAGGGACTAGCGTCTCGGCTCGAGCAGTTCTTC
clone size: many
D gene: TRBD2
J gene: TRBJ2-1
V gene: TRBV4-2

CDR3 protein: CASNPAGIGETQYF
CDR3 DNA: TGCGCCAGCAATCCAGCGGGGATAGGAGAGACCCAGTACTTC
clone size: many
D gene: TRBD2
J gene: TRBJ2-5
V gene: TRBV10-2

CDR3 protein: CASSLDWAGQGDEQFF
CDR3 DNA: TGTGCCAGCAGCTTAGATTGGGCTGGACAGGGGGATGAGCAGTTCTTC
clone size: many
D gene: TRBD1
J gene: TRBJ2-1
V gene: TRBV11-3

CDR3 protein: CASSFGTGEGNEQFF
CDR3 DNA: TGCGCCAGCAGCTTTGGGACAGGGGAGGGCAATGAGCAGTTCTTC
clone size: medium-sized
D gene: TRBD1
J gene: TRBJ2-1
V gene: TRBV5-1

CDR3 protein: CSARYLDGETQYF
CDR3 DNA: TGCAGTGCTAGATACCTTGATGGTGAGACCCAGTACTTC
clone size: many
D gene: .
J gene: TRBJ2-5
V gene: TRBV20-1

CDR3 protein: CAWGIPTGETQYF
CDR3 DNA: TGTGCCTGGGGAATCCCCACGGGAGAGACCCAGTACTTC
clone size: many
D gene: .
J gene: TRBJ2-5
V gene: TRBV30

CDR3 protein: CSVSRRGLNTEAFF
CDR3 DNA: TGCAGCGTTTCCCGTAGGGGCCTGAACACTGAAGCTTTCTTT
clone size: many
D gene: .
J gene: TRBJ1-1
V gene: TRBV29-1

CDR3 protein: CASSFGPLEAFF
CDR3 DNA: TGTGCCAGCAGCTTTGGGCCTTTGGAGGCTTTCTTT
clone size: many
D gene: .
J gene: TRBJ1-1
V gene: TRBV7-9

CDR3 protein: CASSLEEGYTEAFF
CDR3 DNA: TGCGCCAGCAGCTTGGAGGAGGGGTACACTGAAGCTTTCTTT
clone size: many
D gene: .
J gene: TRBJ1-1
V gene: TRBV5-1

CDR3 protein: CASSELPPAYEQYF
CDR3 DNA: TGTGCCAGCAGTGAACTACCCCCGGCCTACGAGCAGTACTTC
clone size: many
D gene: .
J gene: TRBJ2-7
V gene: TRBV6-5

CDR3 protein: CASSFDAGDAFF
CDR3 DNA: TGCGCCAGCAGCTTTGATGCGGGGGACGCTTTCTTT
clone size: many
D gene: .
J gene: TRBJ1-1
V gene: TRBV5-1

CDR3 protein: CASKGNPGQDTDTQYF
CDR3 DNA: TGTGCCAGCAAGGGTAATCCGGGACAAGACACAGATACGCAGTATTTT
clone size: many
D gene: .
J gene: TRBJ2-3
V gene: TRBV3-1

CDR3 protein: CASSEGTTDTQYF
CDR3 DNA: TGTGCCAGCAGTGAGGGGACCACAGATACGCAGTATTTT
clone size: many
D gene: .
J gene: TRBJ2-3
V gene: TRBV27

CDR3 protein: CASSPGFAGAINEQFF
CDR3 DNA: TGTGCCAGTAGTCCGGGGTTCGCGGGAGCTATTAATGAGCAGTTCTTC
clone size: .
D gene: TRBD2
J gene: TRBJ2-1
V gene: TRBV19

CDR3 protein: CASSWGGVEQFF
CDR3 DNA: TGTGCCAGCTCTTGGGGGGGCGTTGAGCAGTTCTTC
clone size: many
D gene: .
J gene: TRBJ2-1
V gene: TRBV14

CDR3 protein: CASSFSGIHEQYF
CDR3 DNA: TGTGCCAGCAGCTTCAGCGGGATCCACGAGCAGTACTTC
clone size: .
D gene: TRBD2
J gene: TRBJ2-7
V gene: TRBV7-8

CDR3 protein: CASSWPGQQETQYF
CDR3 DNA: TGCGCCAGCAGCTGGCCGGGACAGCAAGAGACCCAGTACTTC
clone size: many
D gene: TRBD1
J gene: TRBJ2-5
V gene: TRBV5-1

CDR3 protein: CASSEGAGTREQYF
CDR3 DNA: TGTGCCAGCAGCGAGGGGGCAGGGACACGCGAGCAGTACTTC
clone size: many
D gene: TRBD1
J gene: TRBJ2-7
V gene: TRBV9

CDR3 protein: CASSGDLNQPQHF
CDR3 DNA: TGCGCCAGCAGTGGGGACCTTAATCAGCCCCAGCATTTT
clone size: many
D gene: .
J gene: TRBJ1-5
V gene: TRBV5-1

CDR3 protein: CASSLNLYLDSNQPQHF
CDR3 DNA: TGTGCCAGCAGCTTAAATCTGTACTTGGATAGCAATCAGCCCCAGCATTTT
clone size: many
D gene: .
J gene: TRBJ1-5
V gene: TRBV7-3

CDR3 protein: CASTGDSRTYNEQFF
CDR3 DNA: TGTGCCAGCACCGGGGACTCGAGGACCTACAATGAGCAGTTCTTC
clone size: many
D gene: .
J gene: TRBJ2-1
V gene: TRBV7-2

CDR3 protein: CASSLGLAGAEQYF
CDR3 DNA: TGTGCCAGCAGCTTAGGTCTAGCGGGGGCCGAGCAGTACTTC
clone size: many
D gene: TRBD2
J gene: TRBJ2-7
V gene: TRBV7-9

CDR3 protein: CASSSLAADTQYF
CDR3 DNA: TGCGCCAGCAGCTCCTTAGCGGCAGATACGCAGTATTTT
clone size: many
D gene: .
J gene: TRBJ2-3
V gene: TRBV5-1

CDR3 protein: CASSYSLGGKDEKLFF
CDR3 DNA: TGTGCCAGCAGTTACTCCCTCGGAGGGAAGGATGAAAAACTGTTTTTT
clone size: many
D gene: .
J gene: TRBJ1-4
V gene: TRBV6-6

CDR3 protein: CASSFGLNEKLFF
CDR3 DNA: TGCGCCAGCAGCTTCGGCCTTAATGAAAAACTGTTTTTT
clone size: many
D gene: .
J gene: TRBJ1-4
V gene: TRBV5-1

CDR3 protein: CASSLMGTFQETQYF
CDR3 DNA: TGCGCCAGCAGCTTAATGGGAACCTTCCAAGAGACCCAGTACTTC
clone size: many
D gene: .
J gene: TRBJ2-5
V gene: TRBV5-1

CDR3 protein: CASSLERRGGETQYF
CDR3 DNA: TGCGCCAGCAGCTTGGAACGCAGGGGCGGAGAGACCCAGTACTTC
clone size: many
D gene: .
J gene: TRBJ2-5
V gene: TRBV5-1

CDR3 protein: CASSLLMGLGVPYEQYF
CDR3 DNA: TGTGCCAGCAGTTTATTAATGGGACTAGGCGTCCCCTACGAGCAGTACTTC
clone size: many
D gene: TRBD2
J gene: TRBJ2-7
V gene: TRBV28

CDR3 protein: CASRDLSLSSETQYF
CDR3 DNA: TGTGCCAGCAGGGATCTTTCCCTCAGTTCCGAGACCCAGTACTTC
clone size: many
D gene: .
J gene: TRBJ2-5
V gene: TRBV3-1